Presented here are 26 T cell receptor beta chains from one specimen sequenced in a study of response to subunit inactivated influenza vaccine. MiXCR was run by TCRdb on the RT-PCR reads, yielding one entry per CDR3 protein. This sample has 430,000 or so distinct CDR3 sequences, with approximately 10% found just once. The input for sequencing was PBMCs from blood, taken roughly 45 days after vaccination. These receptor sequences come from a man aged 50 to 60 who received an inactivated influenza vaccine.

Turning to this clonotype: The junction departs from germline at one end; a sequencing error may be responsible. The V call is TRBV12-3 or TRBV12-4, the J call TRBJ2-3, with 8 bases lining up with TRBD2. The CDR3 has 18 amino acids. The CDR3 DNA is TGTGCCCGCAGTTTAGCGCGTTGGCGGGGGGCCCTCGCAGATACGCAGTATTTT. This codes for CARSLARWRGALADTQYF.

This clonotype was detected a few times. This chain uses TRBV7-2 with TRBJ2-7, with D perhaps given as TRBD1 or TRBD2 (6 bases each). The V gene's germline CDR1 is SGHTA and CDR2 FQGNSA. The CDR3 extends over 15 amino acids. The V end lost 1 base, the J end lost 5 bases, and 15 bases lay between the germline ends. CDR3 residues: CASSLGWGARNEQYF. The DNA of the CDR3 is TGTGCCAGCAGCTTAGGATGGGGGGCGCGCAACGAGCAGTACTTC.

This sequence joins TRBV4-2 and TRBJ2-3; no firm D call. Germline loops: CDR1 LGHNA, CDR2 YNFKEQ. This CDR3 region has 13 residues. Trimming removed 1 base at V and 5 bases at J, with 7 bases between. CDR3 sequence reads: CASSQGPKDTQYF. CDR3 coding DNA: TGTGCCAGCAGCCAAGGCCCCAAAGATACGCAGTATTTT.

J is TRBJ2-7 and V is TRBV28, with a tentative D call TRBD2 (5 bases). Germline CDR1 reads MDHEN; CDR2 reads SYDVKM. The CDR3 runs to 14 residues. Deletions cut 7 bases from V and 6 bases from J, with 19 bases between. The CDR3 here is CASTVGVWRPEQYF. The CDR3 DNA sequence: TGTGCCAGCACGGTCGGGGTTTGGCGGCCCGAGCAGTACTTC.

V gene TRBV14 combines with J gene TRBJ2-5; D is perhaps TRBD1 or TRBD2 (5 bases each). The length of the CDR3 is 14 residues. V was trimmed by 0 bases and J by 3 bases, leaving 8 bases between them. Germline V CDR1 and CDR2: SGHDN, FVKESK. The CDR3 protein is CASSQDLGEETQYF. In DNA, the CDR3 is TGTGCCAGCAGCCAAGATCTGGGGGAAGAGACCCAGTACTTC.

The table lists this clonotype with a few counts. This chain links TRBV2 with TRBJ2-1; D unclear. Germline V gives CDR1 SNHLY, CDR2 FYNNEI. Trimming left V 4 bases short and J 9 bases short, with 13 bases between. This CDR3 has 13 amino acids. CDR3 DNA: TGTGCCAGCAGTGGAAGCTACAGTGTTGAGCAGTTCTTC. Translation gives CASSGSYSVEQFF.

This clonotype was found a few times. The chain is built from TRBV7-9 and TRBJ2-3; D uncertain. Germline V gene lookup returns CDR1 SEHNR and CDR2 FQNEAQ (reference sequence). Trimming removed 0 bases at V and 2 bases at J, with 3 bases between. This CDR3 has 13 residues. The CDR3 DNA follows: TGTGCCAGCAGCTTAGCCTACACAGATACGCAGTATTTT. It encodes CASSLAYTDTQYF.

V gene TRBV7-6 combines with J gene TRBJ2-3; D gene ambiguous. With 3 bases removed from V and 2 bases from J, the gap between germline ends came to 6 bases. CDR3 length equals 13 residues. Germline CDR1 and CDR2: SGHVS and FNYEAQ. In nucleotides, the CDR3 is TGTGCCAGCAGCTTCTTAAACACAGATACGCAGTATTTT. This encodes CASSFLNTDTQYF.

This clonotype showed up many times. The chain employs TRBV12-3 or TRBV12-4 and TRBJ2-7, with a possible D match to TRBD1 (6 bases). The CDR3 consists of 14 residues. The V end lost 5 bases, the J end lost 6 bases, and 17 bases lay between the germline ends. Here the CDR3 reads CASSPQGVLSEQYF. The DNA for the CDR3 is TGTGCCAGCAGTCCACAGGGAGTGTTAAGCGAGCAGTACTTC.

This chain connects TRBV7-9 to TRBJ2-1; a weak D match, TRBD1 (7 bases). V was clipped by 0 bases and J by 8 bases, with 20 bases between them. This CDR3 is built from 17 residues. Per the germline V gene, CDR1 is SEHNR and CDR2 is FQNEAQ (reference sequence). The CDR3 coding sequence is TGTGCCAGCAGCTTAGCACAGACAGGGACTTTGCTCGATGAGCAGTTCTTC. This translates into CASSLAQTGTLLDEQFF.

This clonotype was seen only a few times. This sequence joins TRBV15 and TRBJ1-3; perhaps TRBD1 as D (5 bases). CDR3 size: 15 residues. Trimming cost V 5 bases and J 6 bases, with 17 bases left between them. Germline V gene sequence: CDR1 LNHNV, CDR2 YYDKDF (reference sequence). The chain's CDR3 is CATSWGRDRINTIYF. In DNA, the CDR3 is TGTGCCACCAGCTGGGGCCGGGACCGTATAAACACCATATATTTT.

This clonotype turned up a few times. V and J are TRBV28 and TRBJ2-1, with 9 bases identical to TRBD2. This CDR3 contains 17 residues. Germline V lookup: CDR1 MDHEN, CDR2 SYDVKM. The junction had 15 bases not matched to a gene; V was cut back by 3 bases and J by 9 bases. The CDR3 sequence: CASSFGVAGAPSIEQFF. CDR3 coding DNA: TGTGCCAGCAGTTTCGGTGTAGCGGGAGCCCCTTCAATTGAGCAGTTCTTC.

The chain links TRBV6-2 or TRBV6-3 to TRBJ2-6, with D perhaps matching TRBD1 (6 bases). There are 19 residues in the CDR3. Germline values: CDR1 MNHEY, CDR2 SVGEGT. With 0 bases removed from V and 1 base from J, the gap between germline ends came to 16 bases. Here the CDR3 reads CASSYSPQGRWSGANVLTF. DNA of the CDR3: TGTGCCAGCAGTTACTCGCCCCAGGGGCGCTGGTCTGGGGCCAACGTCCTGACTTTC.

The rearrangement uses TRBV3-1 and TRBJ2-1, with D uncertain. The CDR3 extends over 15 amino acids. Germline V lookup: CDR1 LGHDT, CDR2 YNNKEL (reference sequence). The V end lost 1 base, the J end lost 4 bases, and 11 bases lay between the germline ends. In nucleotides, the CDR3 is TGTGCCAGCAGCCAAGCCGGATCCCATTACAATGAGCAGTTCTTC. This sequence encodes CASSQAGSHYNEQFF.

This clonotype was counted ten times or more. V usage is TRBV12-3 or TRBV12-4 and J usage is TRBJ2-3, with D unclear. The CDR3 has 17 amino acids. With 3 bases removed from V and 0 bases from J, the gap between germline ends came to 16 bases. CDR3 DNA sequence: TGTGCCAGCAGTTTCACCCTCCTCGCGCCCAGCACAGATACGCAGTATTTT. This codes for CASSFTLLAPSTDTQYF.

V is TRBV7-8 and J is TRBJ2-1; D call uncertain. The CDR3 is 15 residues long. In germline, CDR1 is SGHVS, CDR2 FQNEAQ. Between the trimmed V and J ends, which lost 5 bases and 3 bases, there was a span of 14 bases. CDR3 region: CASSPSRGNYNEQFF. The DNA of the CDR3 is TGTGCCAGCAGCCCTTCCCGAGGAAACTACAATGAGCAGTTCTTC.

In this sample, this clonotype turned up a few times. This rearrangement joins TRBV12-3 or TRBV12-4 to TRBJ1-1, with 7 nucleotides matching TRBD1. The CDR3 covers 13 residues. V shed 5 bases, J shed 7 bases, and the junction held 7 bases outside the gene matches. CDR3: CASSPQGWGEAFF. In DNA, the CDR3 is TGTGCCAGCAGTCCACAGGGGTGGGGTGAAGCTTTCTTT.

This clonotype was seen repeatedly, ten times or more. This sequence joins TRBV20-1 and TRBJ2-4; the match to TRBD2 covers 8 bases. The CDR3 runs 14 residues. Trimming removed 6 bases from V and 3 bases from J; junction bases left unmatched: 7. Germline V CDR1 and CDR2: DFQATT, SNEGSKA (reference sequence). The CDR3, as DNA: TGCAGTGCCCTGGTTAGCGGGATCAAAAACATTCAGTACTTC. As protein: CSALVSGIKNIQYF.

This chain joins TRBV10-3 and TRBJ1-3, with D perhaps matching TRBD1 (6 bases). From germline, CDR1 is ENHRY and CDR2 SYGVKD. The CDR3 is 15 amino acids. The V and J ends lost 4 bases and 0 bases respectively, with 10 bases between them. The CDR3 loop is CAISGARGSGNTIYF. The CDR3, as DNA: TGTGCCATCAGTGGGGCCAGGGGCTCTGGAAACACCATATATTTT.

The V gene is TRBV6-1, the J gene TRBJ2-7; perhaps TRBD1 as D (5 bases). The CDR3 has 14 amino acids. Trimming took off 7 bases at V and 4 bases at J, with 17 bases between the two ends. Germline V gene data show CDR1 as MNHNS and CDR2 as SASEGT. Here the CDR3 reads CASTLGWGDYEQYF. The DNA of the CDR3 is TGTGCCAGCACCCTCGGGTGGGGCGATTACGAGCAGTACTTC.

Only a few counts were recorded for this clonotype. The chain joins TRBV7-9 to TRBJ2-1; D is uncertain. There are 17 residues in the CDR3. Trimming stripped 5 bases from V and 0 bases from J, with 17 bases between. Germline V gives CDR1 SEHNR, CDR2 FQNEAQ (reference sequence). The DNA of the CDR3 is TGTGCCAGCAGCCCACAACTTTCGAAGAGCTCCTACAATGAGCAGTTCTTC. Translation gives CASSPQLSKSSYNEQFF. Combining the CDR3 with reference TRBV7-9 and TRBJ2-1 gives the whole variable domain DTGVSQNPRHKITKRGQNVTFRCDPISEHNRLYWYRQTLGQGPEFLTYFQNEAQLEKSRLLSDRFSAERPKGSFSTLEIQRTEQGDSAMYLCASSPQLSKSSYNEQFFGPGTRLTVL.

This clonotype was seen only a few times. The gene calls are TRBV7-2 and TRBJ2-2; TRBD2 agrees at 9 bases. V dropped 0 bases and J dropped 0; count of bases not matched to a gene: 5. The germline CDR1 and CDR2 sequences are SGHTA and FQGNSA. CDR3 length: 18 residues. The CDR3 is CASSLAPSGKANTGELFF. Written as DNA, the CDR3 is TGTGCCAGCAGCTTAGCTCCTAGCGGGAAAGCGAACACCGGGGAGCTGTTTTTT. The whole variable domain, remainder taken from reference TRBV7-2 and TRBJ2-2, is GAGVSQSPSNKVTEKGKDVELRCDPISGHTALYWYRQSLGQGLEFLIYFQGNSAPDKSGLPSDRFSAERTGGSVSTLTIQRTQQEDSAVYLCASSLAPSGKANTGELFFGEGSRLTVL.

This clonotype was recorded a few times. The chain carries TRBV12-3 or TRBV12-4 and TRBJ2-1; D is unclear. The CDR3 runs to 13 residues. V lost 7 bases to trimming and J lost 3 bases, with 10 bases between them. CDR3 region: CASTEGVYNEQFF. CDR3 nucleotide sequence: TGTGCCAGCACGGAAGGCGTCTACAATGAGCAGTTCTTC.

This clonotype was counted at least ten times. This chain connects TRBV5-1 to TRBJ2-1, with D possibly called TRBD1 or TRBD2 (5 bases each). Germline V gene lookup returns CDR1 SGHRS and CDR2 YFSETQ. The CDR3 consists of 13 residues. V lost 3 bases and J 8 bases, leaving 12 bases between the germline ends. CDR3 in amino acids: CASSYRDVDEQFF. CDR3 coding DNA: TGCGCCAGCAGCTACCGGGACGTCGATGAGCAGTTCTTC.

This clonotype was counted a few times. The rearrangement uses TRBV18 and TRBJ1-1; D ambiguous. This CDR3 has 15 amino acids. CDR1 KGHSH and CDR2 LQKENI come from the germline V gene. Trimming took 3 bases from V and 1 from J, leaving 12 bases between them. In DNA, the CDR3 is TGTGCCAGCTCACCTCCATGGAAGCCGAACACTGAAGCTTTCTTT. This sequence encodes CASSPPWKPNTEAFF.

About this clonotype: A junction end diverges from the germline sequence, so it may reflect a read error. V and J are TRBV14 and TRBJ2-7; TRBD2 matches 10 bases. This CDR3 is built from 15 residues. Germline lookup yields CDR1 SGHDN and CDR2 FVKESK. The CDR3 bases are TGTGTCAGCAGCCAAGGGGGACTAGCGTCGTACGAGCAGTACTTC. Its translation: CVSSQGGLASYEQYF.